The text below deals with one TCR beta chain. These data are taken from a study of blood T cell repertoires in COVID-19. The overall study: Samples of COVID-19 (acute and convalescent) were obtained from the United States, Italy and Spain.

Per the original methods: Amplifying reference gene primers gave estimates of nucleated cell counts. Data came from immunoSEQ multiplex PCR; TCRdb stores just in-frame clones and leaves some out. From that table come the V and J calls and clone size; the DNA was used to work out D and trimming. The sample shows 200,000 to 300,000 clones, about 87% of them seen only once. The CDR3 covers 18 residues. V lost 1 base, J lost 0 bases, and 19 bases lay in between. The germline V gene encodes CDR1 SGHNT and CDR2 YYREEE (reference sequence). This TCR was sampled from a woman aged 45-65 years with acute or convalescent COVID-19. The specimen was peripheral blood. The chain combines TRBV5-4 with TRBJ1-1, with D tentatively TRBD1 (6 bases). This chain's CDR3 is CASSLSRAGGLMNTEAFF. The CDR3 nucleotides read TGTGCCAGCAGCTTGTCGCGTGCGGGGGGCTTGATGAACACTGAAGCTTTCTTT.